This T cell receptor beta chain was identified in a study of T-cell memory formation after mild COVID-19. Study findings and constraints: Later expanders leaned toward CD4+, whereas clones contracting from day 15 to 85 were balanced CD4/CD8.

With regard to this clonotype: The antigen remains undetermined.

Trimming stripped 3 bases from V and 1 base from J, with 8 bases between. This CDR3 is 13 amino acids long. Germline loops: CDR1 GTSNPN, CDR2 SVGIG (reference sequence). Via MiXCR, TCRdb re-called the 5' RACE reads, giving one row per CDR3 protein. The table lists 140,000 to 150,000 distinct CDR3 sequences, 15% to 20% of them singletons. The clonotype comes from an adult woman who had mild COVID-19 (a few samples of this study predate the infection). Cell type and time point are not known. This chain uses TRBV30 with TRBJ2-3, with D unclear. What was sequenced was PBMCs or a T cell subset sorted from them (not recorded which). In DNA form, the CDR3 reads TGTGCCTGGAGGCAGCGTGGCACAGATACGCAGTATTTT. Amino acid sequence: CAWRQRGTDTQYF.